Sequencing of this T cell receptor (beta chain) was carried out in a study of shared clonotypes between healthy human individuals. Original handling: There were no quality scores in the junction-only immunoSEQ sequences, so filtering differed. Libraries were prepared by immunoSEQ multiplex PCR; TCRdb keeps only in-frame clonotypes and omits some of them. V and J calls and clone size follow that table, whereas D and trimming were derived from the DNA. This sample carries approximately 980,000 clones, approximately 76% of them seen once, and the ten largest clones take approximately 1.5%. Remarks on this clone: The target antigen is unknown.

The study, taken as a whole, reports: The study generally estimated greater richness for naive than memory subsets. In the sorted subsets, rarefaction showed sequencing was incomplete despite large depth.

The V and J ends lost 9 bases and 1 base, in that order; junction bases with no gene match: 11. This CDR3 comprises 17 residues. Germline V lookup: CDR1 LNHDA, CDR2 SQIVND (reference sequence). This clonotype was sampled from a young man in good health. What was sequenced was memory CD4+ T cells sorted from blood. Sample subset: CD45RA-negative fraction. This rearrangement joins TRBV19 to TRBJ2-2, with 10 bases identical to TRBD2. The chain's CDR3 is CARIQAGGPMNTGELFF. In DNA, the CDR3 is TGTGCCAGGATACAAGCGGGAGGGCCGATGAACACCGGGGAGCTGTTTTTT.